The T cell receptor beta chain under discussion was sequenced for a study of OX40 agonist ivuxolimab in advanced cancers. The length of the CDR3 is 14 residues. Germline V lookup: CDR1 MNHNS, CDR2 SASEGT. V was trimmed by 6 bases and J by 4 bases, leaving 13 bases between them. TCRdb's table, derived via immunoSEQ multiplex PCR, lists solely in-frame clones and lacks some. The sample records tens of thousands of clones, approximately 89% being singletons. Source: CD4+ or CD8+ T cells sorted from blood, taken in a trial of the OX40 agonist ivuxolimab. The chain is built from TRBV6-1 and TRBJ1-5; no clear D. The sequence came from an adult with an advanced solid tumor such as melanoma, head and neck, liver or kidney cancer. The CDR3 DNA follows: TGTGCCAGCAGCTGGACGGGAGGGAATCAGCCCCAGCATTTT. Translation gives CASSWTGGNQPQHF.